A selection of T cell receptor beta chains follows, all from one sample in a study of shared clonotypes between healthy human individuals. The assay was immunoSEQ multiplex PCR, and TCRdb's table has in-frame clones only and misses some. This sample has 550,000 to 650,000 clones, with 90% to 97% found just once. Sequenced sample: naive CD8+ T cells sorted from blood. The receptors were sampled from a woman aged 25 to 39 in good health. Both conserved end residues are part of each CDR3. A D gene is named only where the DNA matches it firmly. Size tells how often a clone was seen (once, few, many) or the class of an expanded clone, and some rows leave it out.

J | V | size | D | DNA | CDR3
TRBJ2-7 | TRBV7-3 | few | TRBD2 | TGTGCCAGCAGTTTGGGCGGGAGACCCTACGAGCAGTACTTC | CASSLGGRPYEQYF
TRBJ2-7 | TRBV6-6 | NA | TRBD2 | TGTGCCAGCAGTTACACTGGACTAGCGGGAGCTGGCGAGCAGTACTTC | CASSYTGLAGAGEQYF
TRBJ2-7 | TRBV7-9 | NA | NA | TGTGCCAGCAGTCTTAGCCTTTCGGAGGAGCAGTACTTC | CASSLSLSEEQYF
TRBJ2-2 | TRBV5-4 | NA | TRBD1 | TGTGCCAGCAGCTTGTTACAGGGGGCTAACACCGGGGAGCTGTTTTTT | CASSLLQGANTGELFF
TRBJ2-5 | TRBV5-4 | NA | TRBD2 | TGTGCCAGCAGCTGGGGACTAGCGGGAGTAGAGACCCAGTACTTC | CASSWGLAGVETQYF
TRBJ1-4 | TRBV28 | NA | NA | TGTGCCAGCAGTTTAAGGTTCAGGGTTAGTGAAAAACTGTTTTTT | CASSLRFRVSEKLFF
TRBJ1-4 | TRBV6-5 | NA | NA | TGTGCCGAACTGATAAAACTGTTTTTT | CAELIKLFF
TRBJ1-1 | TRBV14 | NA | NA | TGTGCCAGCAGCCAAGATCCAGGGGTGGACACTGAAGCTTTCTTT | CASSQDPGVDTEAFF
TRBJ1-2 | TRBV5-5 | NA | NA | TGTGCCAGCAGCCCCGGCCCTGACTCCCATGGCTACACCTTC | CASSPGPDSHGYTF
TRBJ1-2 | TRBV27 | NA | TRBD1 | TGTGCCAGCAGTCCCGGGACAGTGGGGGGTTTCTATGGCTACACCTTC | CASSPGTVGGFYGYTF
TRBJ2-1 | TRBV5-6 | NA | NA | TGTGCCAGCAGTTTAGTAGGGAGCCCCAATGAGCAGTTCTTC | CASSLVGSPNEQFF
TRBJ1-5 | TRBV7-9 | NA | NA | TGTGCCAGCAGCGCCGAGAATCAGCCCCAGCATTTT | CASSAENQPQHF
TRBJ1-1 | TRBV28 | NA | NA | TGTGCCAGCAGCCCCCCAAGACAGGCCATGAACACTGAAGCTTTCTTT | CASSPPRQAMNTEAFF
TRBJ1-2 | TRBV2 | NA | NA | TGTGCCAGCATAAAGGGTGGGCCAGGTGGATACTATGGCTACACCTTC | CASIKGGPGGYYGYTF
TRBJ2-1 | TRBV7-2 | NA | NA | TGTGCCAGCAGTGGCCGGGACGGGATCCTCAATGAGCAGTTCTTC | CASSGRDGILNEQFF
TRBJ2-1 | TRBV30 | NA | NA | TGTGCCTGGAGTGTGGGTTACAATGAGCAGTTCTTC | CAWSVGYNEQFF
TRBJ2-1 | TRBV5-6 | NA | TRBD2 | TGTGCCAGCAGCTTCTCCCCCAGCGGGAGGTGGTATGAGCAGTTCTTC | CASSFSPSGRWYEQFF
TRBJ2-2 | TRBV10-3 | once | NA | TGTGCCACCCCCCCCGTGAAGCGGAGCACCGGGGAGCTGTTTTTT | CATPPVKRSTGELFF
TRBJ1-5 | TRBV27 | NA | TRBD1 | TGTGCCAGCAGCGCCGGGACAGGGGGTTATCAGCCCCAGCATTTT | CASSAGTGGYQPQHF
TRBJ1-3 | TRBV6-5 | NA | NA | TGTGCCAGCAGTTACTCTCCGGAGAGCTCTGGAAACACCATATATTTT | CASSYSPESSGNTIYF
TRBJ2-3 | TRBV7-9 | NA | NA | TGTGCCAGCAGCGGTGACAGAACTGGCACAGATACGCAGTATTTT | CASSGDRTGTDTQYF
TRBJ2-7 | TRBV7-9 | once | TRBD2 | TGTGCCAGCAGCGGAAGGCGGGGGATCTACGAGCAGTACTTC | CASSGRRGIYEQYF
TRBJ1-3 | TRBV4-1 | NA | NA | TGCGCCAGCAGCCTGACCAACTCTGGAAACACCATATATTTT | CASSLTNSGNTIYF
TRBJ2-5 | TRBV13 | NA | NA | TGTGCCAGCAGCTTTAGCCCAGGGGGAGGGGAGACCCAGTACTTC | CASSFSPGGGETQYF
TRBJ2-1 | TRBV27 | once | TRBD1 | TGTGCCAGCAGTTCGCCGGGACAGGGCATCAATGAGCAGTTCTTC | CASSSPGQGINEQFF
TRBJ1-3 | TRBV29-1 | NA | NA | TGCAGCGTTGAAACAGGGTCTGGAAACACCATATATTTT | CSVETGSGNTIYF
TRBJ2-2 | TRBV27 | NA | TRBD1 | TGTGCCAGCAAGTGGGGACAGGGAGCCACCGGGGAGCTGTTTTTT | CASKWGQGATGELFF
TRBJ2-7 | TRBV7-9 | NA | TRBD1 | TGTGCCAGCAGCTCTCAGGGACAGGGGATCTACGAGCAGTACTTC | CASSSQGQGIYEQYF
TRBJ2-5 | TRBV15 | NA | NA | TGTGCCACCAGCAGACTATCCATAGGCCCGAGGGAAGAGACCCAGTACTTC | CATSRLSIGPREETQYF